The sequence of this TCR beta chain was determined in a study of T cell changes during pregnancy in multiple sclerosis. Here immunoSEQ multiplex PCR was the method, and the copy in TCRdb shows in-frame clones only, minus some. This table has 50,000 to 65,000 clones, 85% to 95% appearing once. This CDR3 spans 13 amino acids. The germline V and J ends were trimmed by 1 base and 5 bases, with 8 bases remaining between them. Germline CDR1 SNHLY, CDR2 FYNNEI. The sample consisted of peripheral blood, taken in the first trimester of pregnancy. This receptor was taken from a female donor with multiple sclerosis, enrolled in a pregnancy study. This chain joins TRBV2 and TRBJ1-2; tentatively, D is TRBD1 (5 bases). CDR3 in amino acids: CASSEGREYGYTF. The CDR3 coding sequence is TGTGCCAGCAGTGAAGGCAGGGAATATGGCTACACCTTC. Complete variable domain (other parts from reference TRBV2 and TRBJ1-2): EPEVTQTPSHQVTQMGQEVILRCVPISNHLYFYWYRQILGQKVEFLVSFYNNEISEKSEIFDDQFSVERPDGSNFTLKIRSTKLEDSAMYFCASSEGREYGYTFGSGTRLTVV.